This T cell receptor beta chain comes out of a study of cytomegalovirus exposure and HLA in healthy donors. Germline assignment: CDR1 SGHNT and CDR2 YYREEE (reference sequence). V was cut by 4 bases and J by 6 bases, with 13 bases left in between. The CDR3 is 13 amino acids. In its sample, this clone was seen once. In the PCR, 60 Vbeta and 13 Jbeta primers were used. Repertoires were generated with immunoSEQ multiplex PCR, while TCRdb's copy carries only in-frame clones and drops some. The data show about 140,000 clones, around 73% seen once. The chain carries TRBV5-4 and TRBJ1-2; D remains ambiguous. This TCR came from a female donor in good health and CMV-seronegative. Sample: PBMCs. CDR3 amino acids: CASSPTGGDGYTF. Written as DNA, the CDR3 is TGTGCCAGCAGCCCAACCGGAGGAGATGGCTACACCTTC.